What follows are 13 T cell receptor beta chains derived from one specimen sequenced in a study of blood T cell repertoires in COVID-19. The method was immunoSEQ multiplex PCR; TCRdb's version includes in-frame clones alone and lacks a portion of them. The data contain under 100,000 clones, approximately 84% of them singletons. The sequencing sample was made of peripheral blood. These receptors were collected from an older man with active or convalescent COVID-19.

This chain links TRBV18 with TRBJ2-5; possible D gene TRBD1, 6 bases. Deletions cut 1 base from V and 1 base from J, with 10 bases between. This CDR3 spans 15 amino acids. Germline CDR1 reads KGHSH; CDR2 reads LQKENI. DNA for the CDR3: TGTGCCAGCTCACCACGGGGGACACGCCAAGAGACCCAGTACTTC. Translated, it gives CASSPRGTRQETQYF.

DNA for the CDR3: TGTGCCAGCAGCTCGGGACTAAGGGTAGATACGCAGTATTTT. Protein product: CASSSGLRVDTQYF. The chain uses TRBV7-2 and TRBJ2-3; TRBD2 agrees at 7 bases. The V and J ends lost 4 bases and 5 bases, in that order; junction bases with no gene match: 6. Germline CDR1 reads SGHTA; CDR2 reads FQGNSA. CDR3 length equals 14 residues.

The V gene is TRBV27, the J gene TRBJ2-1; D gene uncertain. V lost 3 bases and J 0 bases, leaving 9 bases between the germline ends. The germline CDR1 and CDR2 sequences are MNHEY and SMNVEV (reference sequence). The CDR3 runs 15 residues. CDR3 bases: TGTGCCAGCAGTTTTGGCGGATTCTCCTACAATGAGCAGTTCTTC. Translation: CASSFGGFSYNEQFF.

This chain joins TRBV3-1 (or the pseudogene TRBV3-2) and TRBJ2-4, with 9 bases lining up with TRBD1. Germline V CDR1 and CDR2: LGHDT, YNNKEL (reference sequence). The CDR3 has 16 amino acids. V dropped 4 bases and J dropped 1; count of bases not matched to a gene: 5. The CDR3 spells CASSPRDREAKNIQYF. In DNA, the CDR3 is TGTGCCAGCAGCCCCAGGGACAGGGAGGCCAAAAACATTCAGTACTTC.

The chain couples TRBV5-4 to TRBJ2-3; possibly TRBD2 for D (5 bases). V shed 0 bases and J shed 9 bases, with 14 bases lying between them. The CDR3 consists of 14 residues. Germline values: CDR1 SGHNT, CDR2 YYREEE (reference sequence). As DNA, the CDR3 is TGTGCCAGCAGCTTGGGGGGTAGAGGGAACACGCAGTATTTT. It specifies CASSLGGRGNTQYF.

This clone was found once. The chain carries TRBV5-1 and TRBJ2-7; D might be TRBD1 (6 bases). This CDR3 region has 14 residues. Between the trimmed V and J ends, which lost 2 bases and 0 bases, there was a span of 9 bases. CDR1 and CDR2 from the germline V gene are SGHRS and YFSETQ. CDR3 residues: CASSFEGVSYEQYF. In DNA form, the CDR3 reads TGCGCCAGCAGCTTCGAGGGGGTCTCCTACGAGCAGTACTTC.

The V gene is TRBV18, the J gene TRBJ2-2; 8 nucleotides agree with TRBD1. Germline trimming cut 0 bases from V and 6 bases from J; bases unmatched to any gene: 9. Germline lookup yields CDR1 KGHSH and CDR2 LQKENI. This CDR3 has 17 amino acids. CDR3: CASSPPGTGYGAGELFF. The CDR3, as DNA: TGTGCCAGCTCACCACCAGGGACAGGATATGGGGCCGGGGAGCTGTTTTTT.

This clone came up once. CDR3 amino acids: CASQEVGSEAFF. For the CDR3, the DNA is TGTGCCAGCCAGGAAGTCGGCTCTGAAGCTTTCTTT. This chain joins TRBV28 and TRBJ1-1; D not resolved. V was cut by 8 bases and J by 6 bases, with 13 bases left in between. Germline V gene lookup returns CDR1 MDHEN and CDR2 SYDVKM. The CDR3 length is 12 residues.

V usage is TRBV18 and J usage is TRBJ2-2, with no clear D. The CDR3 runs 13 residues. V was cut by 5 bases and J by 1 base, with 5 bases left in between. Germline CDR1 reads KGHSH; CDR2 reads LQKENI. The CDR3 is CASSSGNTGELFF. The CDR3 region has the DNA TGTGCCAGCTCATCAGGGAACACCGGGGAGCTGTTTTTT. The variable domain in full, completed from reference TRBV18 and TRBJ2-2, reads NAGVMQNPRHLVRRRGQEARLRCSPMKGHSHVYWYRQLPEEGLKFMVYLQKENIIDESGMPKERFSAEFPKEGPSILRIQQVVRGDSAAYFCASSSGNTGELFFGEGSRLTVL.

The genes are TRBV5-4 and TRBJ2-6; possible D gene TRBD1, 7 bases. Trimming removed 3 bases from V and 1 base from J, with 20 bases in between. The CDR3 is 19 residues long. CDR1 and CDR2 from the germline V gene are SGHNT and YYREEE (reference sequence). The CDR3 is CASSSGRDRLNSGANVLTF. The DNA of the CDR3 is TGTGCCAGCAGCTCGGGGCGGGACAGACTAAATTCTGGGGCCAACGTCCTGACTTTC. Drawing the rest from reference TRBV5-4 and TRBJ2-6, the complete variable domain is ETGVTQSPTHLIKTRGQQVTLRCSSQSGHNTVSWYQQALGQGPQFIFQYYREEENGRGNFPPRFSGLQFPNYSSELNVNALELDDSALYLCASSSGRDRLNSGANVLTFGAGSRLTVL.

Only one count was recorded for this clone. The genes are TRBV3-1 (or the pseudogene TRBV3-2) and TRBJ1-4, with D possibly TRBD1 on 6 matching bases. Per germline, CDR1 LGHDT and CDR2 YNNKEL (reference sequence). Trimming took off 0 bases at V and 13 bases at J, with 15 bases between the two ends. The length of the CDR3 is 14 residues. As DNA, the CDR3 is TGTGCCAGCAGCCAAGATCCCTCAGGGGCCAGACTGTTTTTT. Translation gives CASSQDPSGARLFF.

This chain uses TRBV6-5 with TRBJ1-1, with D tentatively TRBD1 (5 bases). The CDR3 spans 16 residues. V was pared by 0 bases and J by 8 bases, with 19 bases between. Germline V gene sequence: CDR1 MNHEY, CDR2 SVGAGI. The CDR3 loop is CASSYSKLGGVGEAFF. The CDR3 nucleotides read TGTGCCAGCAGTTACTCGAAGTTAGGAGGGGTGGGCGAAGCTTTCTTT.

The chain is built from TRBV2 and TRBJ1-4; maybe TRBD1 (6 bases). The V end was cut by 4 bases, the J end by 8 bases, with 14 bases between. Germline assignment: CDR1 SNHLY and CDR2 FYNNEI. The CDR3 sequence is 14 residues long. In DNA form, the CDR3 reads TGTGCCAGCAGTGTAAACTACAGGGACGAAAAACTGTTTTTT. Its translation: CASSVNYRDEKLFF.